This T cell receptor beta chain is from a study of neoadjuvant anti-PD-1 for oral cavity cancer. Study-level information: Non-progressing patients received a fourth nivolumab dose near day 43, then surgery on days 50-56.

Sample time point: after neoadjuvant nivolumab, at surgical resection. The V and J ends lost 6 bases and 1 base respectively, with 9 bases between them. The CDR3 runs 13 residues. Germline CDR1 ENHRY, CDR2 SYGVKD. Blood libraries mostly used 450 to 550 ng genomic DNA, six replicates each. The protocol was immunoSEQ multiplex PCR, while the TCRdb copy is restricted to in-frame clones and leaves out a portion. The top ten clones hold 2.5% to 3% of a sample with more than 13,000 clones, around 72% of them seen once. A few counts support this clone. The TCR sequence derives from a person aged 35-79 years with oral cavity squamous cell carcinoma. The specimen comprised PBMCs, sampled after nivolumab (anti-PD-1) treatment. The gene calls are TRBV10-3 and TRBJ1-1, with D hard to call. CDR3 region: CAIRLEENTEAFF. For the CDR3, the DNA is TGTGCCATCAGATTGGAGGAGAACACTGAAGCTTTCTTT.